The 8 T cell receptor beta chains listed next were all sequenced from one sample in a study of CD8+ T cells in alopecia areata. Following extraction, RNA underwent reverse transcription to cDNA, which served as the sequencing template. Assay: immunoSEQ multiplex PCR; the TCRdb copy retains only in-frame clones and omits some. Seen here are 100,000 to 150,000 clones, 58% observed once, and the top ten hold about 31%. Documented treatment: oral pan-JAK inhibitor, 5-10 mg twice daily. This specimen consisted of CD8+ T cells sorted from blood, obtained at week 4, from a patient treated with tofacitinib. The receptors originated from a human donor with alopecia areata.

The chain has TRBV29-1 and TRBJ2-1; D is tentatively TRBD1 or TRBD2 (5 bases each). Trimming cost V 4 bases and J 8 bases, with 12 bases left between them. The CDR3 consists of 12 residues. Germline V gene sequence: CDR1 SQVTM, CDR2 ANQGSEA. CDR3 nucleotide sequence: TGCAGCGTTGTCGCTCTGGGGGATGAGCAGTTCTTC. Its protein is CSVVALGDEQFF.

This clone was seen a handful of times. This chain joins TRBV7-9 and TRBJ2-3, with D tentatively TRBD1 (8 bases). The CDR3 length is 13 residues. Deletions cut 6 bases from V and 3 bases from J, with 10 bases between. Germline V gene data show CDR1 as SEHNR and CDR2 as FQNEAQ (reference sequence). The CDR3 sequence: CASRQGGTDTQYF. Written as DNA, the CDR3 is TGTGCCAGCAGACAGGGGGGGACAGATACGCAGTATTTT.

This clone has only a few counts. This rearrangement joins TRBV29-1 to TRBJ2-3; TRBD1 might be the D (6 bases). Germline CDR1 and CDR2: SQVTM and ANQGSEA. The CDR3 is 13 residues long. The V end was cut by 4 bases, the J end by 6 bases, with 14 bases between. The CDR3 is CSVVVTGPDTQYF. The CDR3 DNA is TGCAGCGTTGTCGTAACAGGGCCCGATACGCAGTATTTT.

The chain is built from TRBV4-1 and TRBJ2-7; 7 bases line up with TRBD1. This CDR3 has 15 amino acids. V was pared by 4 bases and J by 0 bases, with 6 bases of the junction left unmatched. Germline CDR1 is MGHRA and CDR2 is YSYEKL. CDR3 loop: CASSPGQVSSYEQYF. The CDR3, as DNA: TGCGCCAGCAGCCCCGGACAGGTGAGCTCCTACGAGCAGTACTTC.

The rearrangement links TRBV27 to TRBJ2-6; D gene uncertain. This CDR3 comprises 15 residues. The germline V and J ends were trimmed by 7 bases and 0 bases, with 10 bases remaining between them. Per germline, CDR1 MNHEY and CDR2 SMNVEV (reference sequence). In DNA form, the CDR3 reads TGTGCCAGCACCCTCGAGTACTCTGGGGCCAACGTCCTGACTTTC. This encodes CASTLEYSGANVLTF.

V usage is TRBV5-1 and J usage is TRBJ2-5, with D perhaps given as TRBD1 or TRBD2 (5 bases each). V lost 7 bases, J lost 4 bases, and 14 bases lay in between. The length of the CDR3 is 13 residues. Germline lookup yields CDR1 SGHRS and CDR2 YFSETQ. CDR3 loop: CASPRGERETQYF. CDR3 coding DNA: TGCGCCAGCCCCCGAGGGGAGAGAGAGACCCAGTACTTC.

This clone was detected only a few times. The J gene is TRBJ1-4, the V gene TRBV27; a weak D match, TRBD1 (5 bases). The CDR3 is 15 residues long. With 8 bases removed from V and 0 bases from J, the gap between germline ends came to 13 bases. Looked up from germline, CDR1 is MNHEY and CDR2 is SMNVEV (reference sequence). The CDR3 is CASGTLQATNEKLFF. CDR3 in DNA: TGTGCCAGCGGGACCTTGCAAGCAACTAATGAAAAACTGTTTTTT.

V gene TRBV25-1 combines with J gene TRBJ1-1; perhaps TRBD1 as D (6 bases). Germline V gene sequence: CDR1 MGHDK, CDR2 SYGVNS. The ends were cut back, 5 bases at V and 4 bases at J, with 14 bases in the middle. CDR3 length: 14 amino acids. CDR3 DNA: TGTGCCAGCAGTTTAACGGGCAGGGGCACTGAAGCTTTCTTT. It codes for CASSLTGRGTEAFF.